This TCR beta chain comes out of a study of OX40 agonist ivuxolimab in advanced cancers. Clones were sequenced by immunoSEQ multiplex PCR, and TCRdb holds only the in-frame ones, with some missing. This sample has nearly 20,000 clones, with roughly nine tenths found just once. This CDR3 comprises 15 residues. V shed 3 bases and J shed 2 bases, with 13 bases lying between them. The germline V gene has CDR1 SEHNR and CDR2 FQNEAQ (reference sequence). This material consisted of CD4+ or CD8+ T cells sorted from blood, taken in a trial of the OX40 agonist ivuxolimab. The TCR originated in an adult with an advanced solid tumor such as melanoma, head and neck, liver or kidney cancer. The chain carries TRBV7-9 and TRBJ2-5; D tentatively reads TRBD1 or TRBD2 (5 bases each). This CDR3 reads CASSFGTEKQETQYF. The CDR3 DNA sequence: TGTGCCAGCAGCTTTGGGACGGAGAAGCAAGAGACCCAGTACTTC. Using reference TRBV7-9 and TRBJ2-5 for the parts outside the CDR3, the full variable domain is DTGVSQNPRHKITKRGQNVTFRCDPISEHNRLYWYRQTLGQGPEFLTYFQNEAQLEKSRLLSDRFSAERPKGSFSTLEIQRTEQGDSAMYLCASSFGTEKQETQYFGPGTRLLVL.